A selection of T cell receptor beta chains follows, all from one sample in a study of OX40 agonist ivuxolimab in advanced cancers. Clones were sequenced by immunoSEQ multiplex PCR, and TCRdb holds only the in-frame ones, with some missing. The sample yields about 46,000 clones, around 90% seen once. The sample here was CD4+ or CD8+ T cells sorted from blood, taken in a trial of the OX40 agonist ivuxolimab. These receptors originate from an adult with an advanced solid tumor such as melanoma, head and neck, liver or kidney cancer. CDR3s include the opening cysteine and the closing phenylalanine or tryptophan. The order of the fields is J gene, clone size, V gene, D gene, CDR3 DNA, CDR3 protein. D genes are given only for firm matches. Only some rows state a clone size, as once, few, many or a class for expanded clones.

TRBJ1-1 | NA | TRBV2 | TRBD1 | TGTGCCAGCAGCGGGACAGGTTGGGGTGAAGCTTTCTTT | CASSGTGWGEAFF
TRBJ1-1 | NA | TRBV9 | TRBD1 | TGTGCCAGCAGCAGGGGACAGGAGAACACTGAAGCTTTCTTT | CASSRGQENTEAFF
TRBJ2-3 | NA | TRBV6-5 | NA | TGTGCCAGCAGTTACTTGGGGCAGGGCCTAAGAGATACGCAGTATTTT | CASSYLGQGLRDTQYF
TRBJ2-5 | NA | TRBV5-4 | NA | TGTGCCAGCAGCTTCTTACCCCAAGAGACCCAGTACTTC | CASSFLPQETQYF
TRBJ2-5 | few | TRBV2 | NA | TGTGCCAGCAGCTTGAGGGGGACCCAGTACTTC | CASSLRGTQYF
TRBJ2-5 | NA | TRBV5-4 | NA | TGTGCCAGCAGTGCCCCCCCCGGGACAGAGACCCAGTACTTC | CASSAPPGTETQYF
TRBJ2-3 | NA | TRBV6-1 | TRBD2 | TGTGCCAGCAGTGGTAGTAGCGGGATGGGGGATACGCAGTATTTT | CASSGSSGMGDTQYF
TRBJ1-2 | NA | TRBV11-2 | NA | TGTGCCAGCAGCTTAGATTCGGGTCCTAACTATGGCTACACCTTC | CASSLDSGPNYGYTF
TRBJ2-3 | NA | TRBV6-1 | NA | TGTGCCAGTCAGAGTGGGAGAGGGGGGGCAGATACGCAGTATTTT | CASQSGRGGADTQYF
TRBJ2-1 | NA | TRBV19 | NA | TGTGCCAGTAGTATAGAGGGGATCTCCTACAATGAGCAGTTCTTC | CASSIEGISYNEQFF
TRBJ1-4 | NA | TRBV6-1 | NA | TGTGCCAGCAGTGAGTCCACTTCGGGAGAAAAACTGTTTTTT | CASSESTSGEKLFF
TRBJ2-5 | NA | TRBV10-1 | NA | TGCGCCAGCAGTGAGGGCGGAGGAGAGACCCAGTACTTC | CASSEGGGETQYF